A single sample is the source of the 20 T cell receptor beta chains below, sequenced in a study of cytomegalovirus exposure and HLA in healthy donors. Primers for the PCR totalled 60 Vbeta and 13 Jbeta. The table came from immunoSEQ multiplex PCR; TCRdb's copy has only in-frame clones and leaves some out. The table includes over 250,000 clones, roughly 90% detected once. Input material: PBMCs. All receptors derive from a man between 35 and 55 years old in good health and CMV-seropositive.

The rearrangement uses TRBV18 and TRBJ2-6, with TRBD2 identical over 9 bases. Unmatched junction bases numbered 6, after V lost 2 bases and J lost 1 base. The CDR3 totals 18 residues. CDR1 is KGHSH and CDR2 is LQKENI in the germline V gene. Written as DNA, the CDR3 is TGTGCCAGCTCACCAAGGAGCGGGAGGAATTCTGGGGCCAACGTCCTGACTTTC. Translating it yields CASSPRSGRNSGANVLTF.

The chain combines TRBV5-1 with TRBJ2-1; TRBD2 agrees at 10 bases. CDR3 size: 14 residues. Looked up from germline, CDR1 is SGHRS and CDR2 is YFSETQ. J gave up 4 bases and V 5 bases, and 3 bases lay outside the gene matches. CDR3 sequence (DNA): TGCGCCAGCAGTCCGACTAGCGGGTACAATGAGCAGTTCTTC. Translating it yields CASSPTSGYNEQFF.

This clone was seen only a few times. The chain couples TRBV27 to TRBJ2-1; 10 bases are a match to TRBD2. Germline CDR1 and CDR2: MNHEY and SMNVEV (reference sequence). This CDR3 is 15 amino acids long. The J segment lost 2 bases and the V segment lost 7 bases, leaving 5 bases of the junction unmatched. CDR3 sequence: CASTWTSGTYNEQFF. CDR3 in DNA: TGTGCCAGCACCTGGACTAGCGGTACCTACAATGAGCAGTTCTTC.

J is TRBJ2-1 and V is TRBV28, with 14 bases that match TRBD2. The trim removed 6 bases at V and 2 bases at J, leaving 12 bases unmatched. Germline lookup yields CDR1 MDHEN and CDR2 SYDVKM. This CDR3 has 19 amino acids. CDR3 sequence: CASSPTGLAGDLAYNEQFF. As DNA, the CDR3 is TGTGCCAGCAGCCCCACGGGACTAGCGGGAGATTTGGCCTACAATGAGCAGTTCTTC.

The chain combines TRBV29-1 with TRBJ2-3, with D maybe TRBD2 (6 bases). Deletions cut 3 bases from V and 1 base from J, with 14 bases between. The CDR3 runs 15 residues. Germline loops: CDR1 SQVTM, CDR2 ANQGSEA. The CDR3 DNA reads TGCAGCGTTGAGAGTGGGCGGGGTCGCACAGATACGCAGTATTTT. This codes for CSVESGRGRTDTQYF.

The CDR3 coding sequence is TGCGCCAGCAGCTTACAGGTGATGAACACTGAAGCTTTCTTT. Residues: CASSLQVMNTEAFF. The chain has TRBV5-1 and TRBJ1-1; D perhaps matches TRBD1 (5 bases). V lost 2 bases, J lost 0 bases, and 8 bases lay in between. The CDR3 runs to 14 residues. Germline CDR1 and CDR2: SGHRS and YFSETQ.

The gene calls are TRBV28 and TRBJ2-7; 10 nucleotides line up with TRBD2. The CDR3 is 17 amino acids. V was clipped by 6 bases and J by 0 bases; unmatched bases: 11. Germline assignment: CDR1 MDHEN and CDR2 SYDVKM. Here the CDR3 reads CASSDLGLAAYSYEQYF. DNA of the CDR3: TGTGCCAGCAGCGACCTCGGACTAGCGGCCTACTCCTACGAGCAGTACTTC.

This clone has a single count. This chain joins TRBV7-2 and TRBJ2-7; 10 positions match TRBD2. Losses at the gene ends were 5 bases for V and 2 bases for J; bases not matched to a gene: 9. Per germline, CDR1 SGHTA and CDR2 FQGNSA. This CDR3 contains 16 residues. Written as DNA, the CDR3 is TGTGCCAGCAGCAATAGGGTAGCGGGAGGACCCTACGAGCAGTACTTC. This sequence encodes CASSNRVAGGPYEQYF.

This chain joins TRBV5-4 and TRBJ2-7, with 12 positions matching TRBD1. Germline trimming cut 5 bases from V and 5 bases from J; bases unmatched to any gene: 8. Per the germline V gene, CDR1 is SGHNT and CDR2 is YYREEE (reference sequence). There are 15 residues in the CDR3. The CDR3 protein is CASRRAGTGGNEQYF. As DNA, the CDR3 is TGTGCCAGCAGGAGGGCCGGGACAGGGGGCAACGAGCAGTACTTC.

The chain uses TRBV6-1 and TRBJ2-7; 7 bases match TRBD1. V lost 2 bases to trimming and J lost 2 bases; unmatched junction nucleotides: 6. The CDR3 length is 15 residues. The germline gives CDR1 MNHNS, CDR2 SASEGT. The DNA for the CDR3 is TGTGCCAGCAGTGAAAAGACAGGGACGACCTACGAGCAGTACTTC. Its translation: CASSEKTGTTYEQYF.

The genes are TRBV6-6 and TRBJ2-7; TRBD2 agrees at 11 bases. The V segment lost 4 bases and the J segment 3 bases; nucleotides outside the gene matches: 5. This CDR3 region has 15 residues. Germline loops: CDR1 MNHNY, CDR2 SVGAGI (reference sequence). CDR3 region: CASSSPLAGGYEQYF. For the CDR3, the DNA is TGTGCCAGCAGTTCTCCCCTAGCGGGAGGCTACGAGCAGTACTTC.

The chain employs TRBV25-1 and TRBJ1-2; tentatively, D is TRBD1 (5 bases). CDR3 length equals 13 residues. Germline V CDR1 and CDR2: MGHDK, SYGVNS. With 9 bases removed from V and 2 bases from J, the gap between germline ends came to 13 bases. The CDR3 loop reads CASQPGLNYGYTF. DNA for the CDR3: TGTGCCAGTCAGCCGGGACTGAACTATGGCTACACCTTC.

This clone was detected only once. This chain links TRBV7-3 with TRBJ2-1; TRBD1 might be the D (6 bases). Germline V gives CDR1 SGHTA, CDR2 FQGTGA. This CDR3 comprises 14 residues. The V gene lost 1 base and the J gene lost 5 bases, with 9 bases spanning the gap. The CDR3 loop is CASSLRRQDNEQFF. In nucleotides, the CDR3 is TGTGCCAGCAGCTTAAGGAGACAGGACAATGAGCAGTTCTTC.

The chain is built from TRBV2 and TRBJ2-3, with 9 bases that match TRBD2. The length of the CDR3 is 14 residues. CDR1 SNHLY and CDR2 FYNNEI come from the germline V gene. This CDR3 reads CATQREANADTQYF. The CDR3 DNA follows: TGTGCTACCCAGCGGGAGGCAAACGCAGATACGCAGTATTTT.

The CDR3 sequence: CASSQDLRTSASYEQYF. The CDR3, as DNA: TGCGCCAGCAGCCAAGATCTTCGGACTAGCGCCTCCTACGAGCAGTACTTC. The chain combines TRBV4-3 with TRBJ2-7; 9 nucleotides match TRBD2. This CDR3 is 17 amino acids long. Germline lookup yields CDR1 LGHNA and CDR2 YSLEER. Losses at the gene ends were 0 bases for V and 0 bases for J; bases not matched to a gene: 6.

The rearrangement uses TRBV4-2 and TRBJ2-3; the match to TRBD2 covers 10 bases. The ends lost 3 bases at V and 0 bases at J; junction bases unmatched: 9. The CDR3 length is 18 residues. The V gene's germline CDR1 is LGHNA and CDR2 YNFKEQ. The CDR3 region has the DNA TGTGCCAGCAGCCATGATCCGGCACTAGCGGGAAGCACAGATACGCAGTATTTT. It is translated as CASSHDPALAGSTDTQYF.

The chain carries TRBV19 and TRBJ1-3; the D is unclear. The CDR3 covers 19 residues. In germline, CDR1 is LNHDA, CDR2 SQIVND (reference sequence). Trimming took off 0 bases at V and 2 bases at J, with 20 bases between the two ends. The CDR3 sequence is CASSIEEGSRRYAGNTIYF. The DNA for the CDR3 is TGTGCCAGTAGTATAGAGGAGGGTTCGAGGAGATATGCTGGAAACACCATATATTTT.

This chain connects TRBV5-1 to TRBJ1-1; D is unresolved. The CDR3 is 16 residues long. The germline V gene has CDR1 SGHRS and CDR2 YFSETQ. The V gene lost 4 bases and the J gene lost 5 bases, with 21 bases spanning the gap. The CDR3 protein is CASSLSLRARGTEAFF. The CDR3 nucleotides read TGCGCCAGCAGCCTTTCTCTGAGAGCCCGAGGGACTGAAGCTTTCTTT.

The V and J genes are TRBV6-5 and TRBJ2-2; D ambiguous. Trimming left V 0 bases short and J 2 bases short, with 7 bases between. Looked up from germline, CDR1 is MNHEY and CDR2 is SVGAGI. The CDR3 extends over 15 amino acids. CDR3 nucleotides: TGTGCCAGCAGTTACTCAAATAGAAACACCGGGGAGCTGTTTTTT. This gives the protein CASSYSNRNTGELFF.

This clone was recorded once. The rearrangement joins TRBV18 to TRBJ2-7; D not certain. This CDR3 has 14 amino acids. V was trimmed by 0 bases and J by 2 bases, leaving 8 bases between them. From germline, CDR1 is KGHSH and CDR2 LQKENI. The CDR3 protein is CASSPPARTYEQYF. CDR3 sequence (DNA): TGTGCCAGCTCACCACCAGCCAGGACCTACGAGCAGTACTTC.